Listed below are T cell receptor beta chains from one sample, sequenced in a study of shared clonotypes between healthy human individuals. Clones were sequenced by immunoSEQ multiplex PCR, and TCRdb holds only the in-frame ones, with some missing. The table lists roughly 2.4 million clones, nearly 97% of them singletons. The material sequenced was naive CD4+ T cells sorted from blood. The receptors were sampled from a man younger than 30 in good health. Both conserved end residues are part of each CDR3. A D gene is named only where the DNA matches it firmly.

J gene | V gene | D gene | CDR3 protein
TRBJ2-2 | TRBV28 | TRBD2 | CASGRESTGELFF
TRBJ2-3 | TRBV10-3 | TRBD2 | CAIKPGLAVPGVSTDTQYF
TRBJ1-6 | TRBV5-1 | TRBD1 | CASSLEPQGAHSISPLHF
TRBJ1-6 | TRBV18 | . | CASSRNVGNSPLHF
TRBJ2-3 | TRBV6-5 | . | CASRRLSTDTQYF
TRBJ2-2 | TRBV5-1 | TRBD2 | CASRGTGTSPTGELFF
TRBJ1-2 | TRBV5-8 | . | CASRIWGGNYGYTF
TRBJ1-5 | TRBV19 | . | CASSIVEGIGPQHF
TRBJ2-5 | TRBV29-1 | . | CSVVPGPQETQYF
TRBJ1-3 | TRBV30 | TRBD1 | CAWSTGGSGNTIYF
TRBJ1-6 | TRBV7-9 | . | CASSLAGSASPLHF
TRBJ2-6 | TRBV5-6 | . | CASSLPRAGANVLTF
TRBJ2-2 | TRBV18 | TRBD2 | CASSPGLGRYTGELFF
TRBJ1-5 | TRBV18 | . | CASSTVGSHNQPQHF
TRBJ2-5 | TRBV29-1 | . | CSVAVTVGETQYF
TRBJ1-6 | TRBV4-3 | . | CASSQEGSNSPLHF
TRBJ1-2 | TRBV15 | . | CATSGILDRVPNYGYTF
TRBJ1-1 | TRBV30 | . | CAWRELVGTEAFF
TRBJ2-7 | TRBV5-1 | TRBD1 | CASSPYRGRGTNFSYEQYF
TRBJ2-7 | TRBV5-1 | TRBD2 | CASSLAASGGSYEQYF
TRBJ1-1 | TRBV6-1 | . | CASSPLAKNTEAFF
TRBJ2-1 | TRBV6-5 | TRBD1 | CASRRQGEQFF
TRBJ2-7 | TRBV13 | TRBD1 | CASSPRTGVSYEQYF
TRBJ2-5 | TRBV10-3 | . | CAISGAEEETQYF
TRBJ1-4 | TRBV18 | TRBD1 | CASSRGKQGAGEKLFF
TRBJ1-3 | TRBV18 | . | CASSPPGSGNTIYF
TRBJ2-7 | TRBV7-2 | TRBD1 | CASSLNQGEYEQYF
TRBJ2-7 | TRBV5-4 | . | CASSFSNSYEQYF